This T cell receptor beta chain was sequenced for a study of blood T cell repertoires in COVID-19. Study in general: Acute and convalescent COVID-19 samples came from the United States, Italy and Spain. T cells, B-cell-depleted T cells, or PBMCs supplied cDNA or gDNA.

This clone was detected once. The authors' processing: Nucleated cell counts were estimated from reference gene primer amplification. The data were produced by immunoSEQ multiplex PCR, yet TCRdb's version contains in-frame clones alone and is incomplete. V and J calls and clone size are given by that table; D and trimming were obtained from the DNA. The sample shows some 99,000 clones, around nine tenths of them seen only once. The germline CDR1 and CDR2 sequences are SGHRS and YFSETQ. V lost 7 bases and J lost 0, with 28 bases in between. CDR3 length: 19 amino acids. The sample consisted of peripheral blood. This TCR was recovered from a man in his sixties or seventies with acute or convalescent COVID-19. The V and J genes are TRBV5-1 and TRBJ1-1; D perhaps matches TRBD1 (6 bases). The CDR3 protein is CASSPPSSGDRRMNTEAFF. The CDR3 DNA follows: TGCGCCAGCTCCCCACCCAGCTCAGGGGATAGGAGGATGAACACTGAAGCTTTCTTT. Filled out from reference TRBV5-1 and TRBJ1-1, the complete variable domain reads KAGVTQTPRYLIKTRGQQVTLSCSPISGHRSVSWYQQTPGQGLQFLFEYFSETQRNKGNFPGRFSGRQFSNSRSEMNVSTLELGDSALYLCASSPPSSGDRRMNTEAFFGQGTRLTVV.